This T cell receptor (beta chain) was retrieved from a study of cytomegalovirus exposure and HLA in healthy donors. Regarding the study as a whole: For most subjects, TCR beta sequences were reported to predict HLA-A and HLA-B alleles with accuracy. Earlier analysis found most TCR beta V segments productive about 90% or about 30% of the time.

Though nominally healthy at sampling, donors likely had unrecorded immune exposures. CDR1 and CDR2 from the germline V gene are MNHNY and SVGAGI (reference sequence). The CDR3 has 16 amino acids. With V trimmed by 5 bases and J by 5 bases, 8 bases remained unmatched. Regarding this clone: Its antigen is as yet unknown.

The PCR employed 60 Vbeta primers together with 13 Jbeta primers. Some clones are missing from TCRdb's copy, which holds only in-frame ones; the method was immunoSEQ multiplex PCR. Of 75,000 to 95,000 clones listed, about 81% are singletons. This clonotype was obtained from a man between 18 and 35 years old in good health and CMV-seronegative. The V gene is TRBV6-6, the J gene TRBJ2-3; 12 nucleotides align to TRBD2. Sample: PBMCs. In nucleotides, the CDR3 is TGTGCCAGCAGTCATGCTAGCGGGAGGGCCGTAGATACGCAGTATTTT. This gives the protein CASSHASGRAVDTQYF.